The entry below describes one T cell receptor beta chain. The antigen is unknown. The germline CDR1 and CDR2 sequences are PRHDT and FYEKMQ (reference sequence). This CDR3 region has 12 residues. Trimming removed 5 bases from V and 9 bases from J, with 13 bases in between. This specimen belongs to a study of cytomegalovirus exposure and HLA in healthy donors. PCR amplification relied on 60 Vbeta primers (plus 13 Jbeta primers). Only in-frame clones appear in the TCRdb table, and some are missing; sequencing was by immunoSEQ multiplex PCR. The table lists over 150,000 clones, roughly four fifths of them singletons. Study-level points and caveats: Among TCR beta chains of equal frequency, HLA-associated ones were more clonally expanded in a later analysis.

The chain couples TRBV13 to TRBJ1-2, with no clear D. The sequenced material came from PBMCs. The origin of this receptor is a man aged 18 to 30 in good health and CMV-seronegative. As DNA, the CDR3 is TGTGCCAGCAGCCCACTTGGCGGGCGCTACACCTTC. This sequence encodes CASSPLGGRYTF.